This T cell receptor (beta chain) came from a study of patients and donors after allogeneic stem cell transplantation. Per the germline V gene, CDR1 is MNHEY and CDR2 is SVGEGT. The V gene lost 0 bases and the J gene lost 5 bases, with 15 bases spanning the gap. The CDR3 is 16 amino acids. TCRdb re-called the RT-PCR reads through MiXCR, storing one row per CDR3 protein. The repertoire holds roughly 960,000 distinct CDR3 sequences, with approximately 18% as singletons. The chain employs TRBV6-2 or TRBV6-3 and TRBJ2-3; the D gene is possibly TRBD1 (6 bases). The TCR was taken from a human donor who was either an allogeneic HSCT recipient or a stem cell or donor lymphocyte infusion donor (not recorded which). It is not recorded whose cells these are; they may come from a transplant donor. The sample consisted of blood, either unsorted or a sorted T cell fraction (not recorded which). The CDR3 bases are TGTGCCAGCAGTTACTCGACTGTCCAGGGGAGAGATACGCAGTATTTT. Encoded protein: CASSYSTVQGRDTQYF.